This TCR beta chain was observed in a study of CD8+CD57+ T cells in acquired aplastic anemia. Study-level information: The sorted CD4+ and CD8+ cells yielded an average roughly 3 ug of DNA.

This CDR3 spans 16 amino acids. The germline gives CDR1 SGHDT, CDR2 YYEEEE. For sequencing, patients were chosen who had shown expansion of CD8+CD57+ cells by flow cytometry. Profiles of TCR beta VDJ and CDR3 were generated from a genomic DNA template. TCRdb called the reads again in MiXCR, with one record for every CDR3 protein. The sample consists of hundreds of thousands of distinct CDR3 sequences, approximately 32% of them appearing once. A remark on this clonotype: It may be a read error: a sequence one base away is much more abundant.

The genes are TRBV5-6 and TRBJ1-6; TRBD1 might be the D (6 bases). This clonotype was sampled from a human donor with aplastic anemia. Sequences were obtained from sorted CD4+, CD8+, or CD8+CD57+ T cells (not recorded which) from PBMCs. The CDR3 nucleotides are TGTGCCAGCAGCCTTGCTTCGGGACATTCAGATTCACCCCCCCACTTT. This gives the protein CASSLASGHSDSPPHF.